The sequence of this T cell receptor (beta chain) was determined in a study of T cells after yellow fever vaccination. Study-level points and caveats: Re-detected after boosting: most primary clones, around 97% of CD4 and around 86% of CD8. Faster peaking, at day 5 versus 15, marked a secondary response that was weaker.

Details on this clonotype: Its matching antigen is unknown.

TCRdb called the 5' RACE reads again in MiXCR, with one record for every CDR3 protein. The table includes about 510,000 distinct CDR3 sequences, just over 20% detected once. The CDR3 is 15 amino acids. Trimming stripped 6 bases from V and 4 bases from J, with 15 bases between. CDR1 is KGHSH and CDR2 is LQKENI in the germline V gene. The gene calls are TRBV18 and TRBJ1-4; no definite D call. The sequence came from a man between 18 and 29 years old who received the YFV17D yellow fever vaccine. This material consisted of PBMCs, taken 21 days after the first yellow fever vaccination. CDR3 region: CASSGTAAFNEKLFF. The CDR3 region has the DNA TGTGCCAGCTCCGGAACAGCGGCATTTAATGAAAAACTGTTTTTT.